Listed here are 19 T cell receptor beta chains from one sample, sequenced in a study of T cell responses to AZD1222 COVID-19 vaccine (dated by TCRdb to the early 2020s). The library was prepared using the immunoSEQ multiplex PCR assay. Entries here come from immuneACCESS through TCRdb and include only in-frame sequences with V and J called. Some clones fail to appear in such tables; in the studies checked, an unresolved V gene covers under half of the shortfall, and the cause of the remainder is unknown. Here the sample has approximately 150,000 clones; 80% to 95% occur a single time. Roughly 1.5% of the sample lies in the top ten. What the time point label conveys for this sample: baseline before first vaccination. Sequences were derived from peripheral blood, sampled on day 0 of AZD1222 vaccination. Receptor source: an adult in good health.

The chain employs TRBV29-1 and TRBJ1-1; no reliable D call. Looked up from germline, CDR1 is SQVTM and CDR2 is ANQGSEA. V lost 3 bases and J 5 bases, leaving 4 bases between the germline ends. The CDR3 loop spans 10 amino acids. This CDR3 reads CSVDGTEAFF. The CDR3 DNA is TGCAGCGTTGACGGGACTGAAGCTTTCTTT.

The CDR3 spells CASSKTGGYNQPQHF. In DNA form, the CDR3 reads TGTGCCAGCAGTAAGACAGGGGGATACAATCAGCCCCAGCATTTT. This rearrangement joins TRBV6-5 to TRBJ1-5; 9 bases are shared with TRBD1. Germline assignment: CDR1 MNHEY and CDR2 SVGAGI. The CDR3 runs to 15 residues. V lost 5 bases and J lost 3; bases outside the gene matches: 5.

The chain joins TRBV4-1 to TRBJ2-7; 7 nucleotides agree with TRBD2. This CDR3 has 15 residues. CDR1 MGHRA and CDR2 YSYEKL come from the germline V gene. V shed 4 bases, J shed 2 bases, and the junction held 8 bases outside the gene matches. CDR3 sequence reads: CASSPLAEAPYEQYF. DNA of the CDR3: TGCGCCAGCAGCCCGCTAGCGGAGGCCCCCTACGAGCAGTACTTC.

The chain combines TRBV5-1 with TRBJ2-5, with a possible D match to TRBD1 (6 bases). Germline lookup yields CDR1 SGHRS and CDR2 YFSETQ. Trimming stripped 5 bases from V and 5 bases from J, with 13 bases between. The CDR3 spans 13 residues. The CDR3 region has the DNA TGCGCCAGCAGGCAGGGACAAAGGGAGACCCAGTACTTC. It yields the protein CASRQGQRETQYF.

This clone was seen a single time. J is TRBJ2-3 and V is TRBV9; D unresolved. The V gene's germline CDR1 is SGDLS and CDR2 YYNGEE. The CDR3 has 14 amino acids. V dropped 2 bases and J dropped 0 bases, with 7 bases sitting between them. This chain's CDR3 is CASSVQGSTDTQYF. The DNA of the CDR3 is TGTGCCAGCAGCGTCCAAGGGAGCACAGATACGCAGTATTTT. Full variable domain (remainder filled in from reference TRBV9 and TRBJ2-3): DSGVTQTPKHLITATGQRVTLRCSPRSGDLSVYWYQQSLDQGLQFLIQYYNGEERAKGNILERFSAQQFPDLHSELNLSSLELGDSALYFCASSVQGSTDTQYFGPGTRLTVL.

This rearrangement joins TRBV19 to TRBJ2-1, with D perhaps TRBD2 (5 bases). The CDR3 is 15 residues long. The ends were cut back, 9 bases at V and 12 bases at J, with 27 bases in the middle. Looked up from germline, CDR1 is LNHDA and CDR2 is SQIVND (reference sequence). CDR3 nucleotide sequence: TGTGCCAGCGGTGGTGTAGGGCCGGAGGAAGGACGGCAGTTCTTC. Protein sequence: CASGGVGPEEGRQFF. Full variable domain (remainder filled in from reference TRBV19 and TRBJ2-1): DGGITQSPKYLFRKEGQNVTLSCEQNLNHDAMYWYRQDPGQGLRLIYYSQIVNDFQKGDIAEGYSVSREKKESFPLTVTSAQKNPTAFYLCASGGVGPEEGRQFFGPGTRLTVL.

The V gene is TRBV5-8, the J gene TRBJ2-2, with D perhaps matching TRBD2 (5 bases). Per the germline V gene, CDR1 is SGHTS and CDR2 is YDEGEE. CDR3 length: 16 amino acids. V dropped 6 bases and J dropped 3 bases, with 18 bases sitting between them. In nucleotides, the CDR3 is TGTGCCAGCACCCGGGGAGCGGTGCGGGACACCGGGGAGCTGTTTTTT. Amino acid sequence: CASTRGAVRDTGELFF.

V and J are TRBV19 and TRBJ1-2, with D perhaps matching TRBD1 (6 bases). The ends were cut back, 6 bases at V and 4 bases at J, with 12 bases in the middle. The CDR3 totals 13 residues. CDR1 and CDR2 from the germline V gene are LNHDA and SQIVND (reference sequence). In DNA, the CDR3 is TGTGCCAGTAGACCAACAGGGCTCTATGGCTACACCTTC. As protein: CASRPTGLYGYTF.

J is TRBJ1-6 and V is TRBV5-1, with D perhaps TRBD1 (6 bases). V was pared by 0 bases and J by 10 bases, with 14 bases between. Germline lookup yields CDR1 SGHRS and CDR2 YFSETQ. The CDR3 has 15 amino acids. CDR3 in amino acids: CASSLEGGHRSPLHF. The CDR3 DNA reads as TGCGCCAGCAGCTTGGAGGGGGGGCATCGGTCACCCCTCCACTTT.

This chain links TRBV4-1 with TRBJ2-3; D might be TRBD1 (7 bases). The germline V and J ends were trimmed by 4 bases and 0 bases, with 11 bases remaining between them. CDR1 is MGHRA, CDR2 YSYEKL, per germline. The length of the CDR3 is 15 residues. The CDR3 nucleotides read TGCGCCAGCAGCCGGACAGGACTAAGCACAGATACGCAGTATTTT. Translating it yields CASSRTGLSTDTQYF.

This clone showed up just once. J is TRBJ1-1 and V is TRBV24-1; 8 bases agree with TRBD1. This CDR3 comprises 14 residues. The ends lost 11 bases at V and 2 bases at J; junction bases unmatched: 9. CDR1 KGHDR and CDR2 SFDVKD come from the germline V gene. In nucleotides, the CDR3 is TGTGCCAGAAGGGACAGGCCGACTAACACTGAAGCTTTCTTT. It translates to CARRDRPTNTEAFF.

The chain couples TRBV7-9 to TRBJ1-1, with D hard to call. V was shortened by 4 bases and J by 4 bases, with 13 bases between the two germline ends. Germline V gives CDR1 SEHNR, CDR2 FQNEAQ (reference sequence). This CDR3 is 14 amino acids long. The CDR3 nucleotides are TGTGCCAGCAGCTACCCAATGGAGGTCACTGAAGCTTTCTTT. Translating gives CASSYPMEVTEAFF.

The chain joins TRBV12-5 to TRBJ2-1, with D perhaps TRBD2 (6 bases). The CDR3 consists of 17 residues. Germline-derived CDR1 and CDR2 are LGHNT and FRNRAP. With 3 bases removed from V and 0 bases from J, the gap between germline ends came to 15 bases. CDR3 region: CASGFSLTGSSYNEQFF. CDR3 DNA: TGTGCTAGTGGTTTTTCCCTCACCGGGAGCTCCTACAATGAGCAGTTCTTC.

The gene calls are TRBV19 and TRBJ1-1; possible D gene TRBD1, 5 bases. Trimming left V 0 bases short and J 1 base short, with 15 bases between. Germline V lookup: CDR1 LNHDA, CDR2 SQIVND (reference sequence). The CDR3 length is 17 residues. The CDR3 loop is CASSIDKPGRSNTEAFF. For the CDR3, the DNA is TGTGCCAGTAGTATAGATAAACCGGGACGGTCGAACACTGAAGCTTTCTTT.

The V and J genes are TRBV6-5 and TRBJ2-2, with D perhaps matching TRBD2 (5 bases). This CDR3 has 14 residues. Germline V CDR1 and CDR2: MNHEY, SVGAGI. V gave up 8 bases and J gave up 4 bases, with 14 bases separating them. CDR3 nucleotides: TGTGCCAGCGGCCGAGGGAGCCTCACCGGGGAGCTGTTTTTT. Translated: CASGRGSLTGELFF.

The CDR3 is CASSESGPLGYEQYF. CDR3 bases: TGTGCCAGCAGTGAATCGGGCCCCCTGGGTTACGAGCAGTACTTC. The chain is built from TRBV25-1 and TRBJ2-7; D gene uncertain. This CDR3 region has 15 residues. Trimming shortened V by 1 base and J by 4 bases, and 14 bases separated the two germline ends. Germline values: CDR1 MGHDK, CDR2 SYGVNS.

Details on this clone: Other nucleotide sequences from this sample produce the same CDR3. The CDR3 is CASSLGPDQETQYF. The CDR3 DNA reads as TGCGCCAGCAGCTTGGGACCAGACCAAGAGACCCAGTACTTC. The V and J genes are TRBV5-1 and TRBJ2-5; the D is unclear. This CDR3 is built from 14 residues. Germline V gives CDR1 SGHRS, CDR2 YFSETQ. The V end was cut by 0 bases, the J end by 0 bases, with 6 bases between.

The V gene is TRBV2, the J gene TRBJ2-5; D gene ambiguous. V was shortened by 6 bases and J by 6 bases, with 14 bases between the two germline ends. The CDR3 length is 13 residues. Germline V CDR1 and CDR2: SNHLY, FYNNEI. The CDR3 reads CASSASGPKTQYF. The CDR3 nucleotides read TGTGCCAGCAGCGCCTCGGGCCCTAAGACCCAGTACTTC.

The chain joins TRBV5-1 to TRBJ2-7; a weak D match, TRBD2 (5 bases). V shed 2 bases and J shed 4 bases, with 16 bases lying between them. The CDR3 is 15 residues long. From germline, CDR1 is SGHRS and CDR2 YFSETQ. The CDR3 DNA sequence: TGCGCCAGCAGCTTTATTCCGGGATCTAATTACGAGCAGTACTTC. Translation: CASSFIPGSNYEQYF.